Sequencing of this TCR beta chain was carried out in a study of blood T cells in healthy people across ages. Peripheral blood, roughly 11 milliliters per donor, was collected. PCR was performed a second time for 7 to 11 cycles using a sample-barcoded 5' primer and a J-beta primer mix. All cDNA molecules were each tagged by a template-switch adaptor with 12 random nucleotides. TCRdb called the 5' RACE reads again in MiXCR, with one record for every CDR3 protein. The sample carries some 710,000 distinct CDR3 sequences, 20% to 25% recorded once. This clonotype was recorded many times. Per the germline V gene, CDR1 is MNHGY and CDR2 is SAAAGT. The J segment lost 5 bases and the V segment lost 10 bases, leaving 20 bases of the junction unmatched. This CDR3 spans 19 amino acids.

This chain links TRBV6-8 with TRBJ2-1, with 13 bases identical to TRBD2. Sequenced: blood. This receptor was obtained from a man in his sixties or seventies in good health. The CDR3 DNA reads as TGTGCCAACCCCCAAAGCCCGGGACTAGCGGGAAAAAGGGACAATGAGCAGTTCTTC. Encoded protein: CANPQSPGLAGKRDNEQFF.